The 24 T cell receptor beta chains below come from one sample, sequenced in a study of technical replicates of blood from several donors. The table came from immunoSEQ multiplex PCR; TCRdb's copy has only in-frame clones and leaves some out. The table lists tens of thousands of clones, roughly 95% of them singletons. The sample taken for sequencing was T cells isolated from PBMCs. The receptor source for this set is a human donor in good health.

This chain links TRBV28 with TRBJ1-2; D unresolved. Trimming took off 7 bases at V and 5 bases at J, with 17 bases between the two ends. Germline CDR1 and CDR2: MDHEN and SYDVKM. The CDR3 totals 14 residues. CDR3 DNA: TGTGCCAGCACCAACGCCCCCGCGGCTTATGGCTACACCTTC. It yields the protein CASTNAPAAYGYTF.

The chain links TRBV2 to TRBJ2-3; the D is unclear. V was cut by 2 bases and J by 3 bases, with 6 bases left in between. The CDR3 covers 13 residues. Germline CDR1 reads SNHLY; CDR2 reads FYNNEI. The CDR3 region is CASSEMRTDTQYF. DNA for the CDR3: TGTGCCAGCAGTGAAATGAGGACAGATACGCAGTATTTT.

The V gene is TRBV10-3, the J gene TRBJ2-5, with D uncertain. Trimming left V 1 base short and J 5 bases short, with 5 bases between. The CDR3 length is 12 residues. Germline lookup yields CDR1 ENHRY and CDR2 SYGVKD. Here the CDR3 DNA reads TGTGCCATCAGTGAGTTATTTGAGACCCAGTACTTC. The encoded protein is CAISELFETQYF.

The chain uses TRBV9 and TRBJ2-7, with TRBD1 matching over 8 bases. This CDR3 is 15 amino acids long. Germline lookup yields CDR1 SGDLS and CDR2 YYNGEE. V gave up 4 bases and J gave up 2 bases; unmatched junction bases: 8. Here the CDR3 reads CASSPGQGGTYEQYF. CDR3 bases: TGTGCCAGCAGCCCCGGACAGGGCGGGACCTACGAGCAGTACTTC. Full variable domain (outside the CDR3, taken from reference TRBV9 and TRBJ2-7): DSGVTQTPKHLITATGQRVTLRCSPRSGDLSVYWYQQSLDQGLQFLIQYYNGEERAKGNILERFSAQQFPDLHSELNLSSLELGDSALYFCASSPGQGGTYEQYFGPGTRLTVT.

V and J are TRBV6-4 and TRBJ2-7; 7 bases map to TRBD2. V was pared by 3 bases and J by 0 bases, with 5 bases of the junction left unmatched. This CDR3 region has 15 residues. Germline values: CDR1 MRHNA, CDR2 SNTAGT. CDR3 DNA sequence: TGTGCCAGCAGTGAATTAGCGGGTGGCTCCTACGAGCAGTACTTC. Translated: CASSELAGGSYEQYF.

This chain connects TRBV11-3 to TRBJ2-2; TRBD1 aligns across 9 bases. The CDR3 runs to 14 residues. Germline V gene data show CDR1 as SGHNT and CDR2 as YENEEA. Trimming took 5 bases from V and 7 from J; bases not matched to a gene: 5. The CDR3 spells CASSPGQGYGELFF. The CDR3 nucleotides are TGTGCCAGCAGCCCGGGACAGGGCTACGGGGAGCTGTTTTTT.

This chain connects TRBV10-3 to TRBJ2-7, with D perhaps TRBD1 (5 bases). Trimming pared 0 bases from V and 6 bases from J, leaving 9 bases between. The germline CDR1 and CDR2 sequences are ENHRY and SYGVKD. The CDR3 spans 13 residues. The CDR3 region is CAISESGRVEQYF. The CDR3 bases are TGTGCCATCAGTGAGTCTGGCAGGGTCGAGCAGTACTTC.

This rearrangement joins TRBV5-1 to TRBJ1-2, with D hard to call. CDR3 length equals 12 residues. Looked up from germline, CDR1 is SGHRS and CDR2 is YFSETQ. Trimming removed 3 bases at V and 4 bases at J, with 7 bases between. This CDR3 is CASSYSGYGYTF. CDR3 in DNA: TGCGCCAGCAGCTACTCGGGCTATGGCTACACCTTC. The whole variable domain, remainder taken from reference TRBV5-1 and TRBJ1-2, is KAGVTQTPRYLIKTRGQQVTLSCSPISGHRSVSWYQQTPGQGLQFLFEYFSETQRNKGNFPGRFSGRQFSNSRSEMNVSTLELGDSALYLCASSYSGYGYTFGSGTRLTVV.

The genes are TRBV11-1 and TRBJ2-2, with TRBD2 matching over 8 bases. Trimming cost V 2 bases and J 4 bases; bases outside gene matches: 9. The CDR3 loop spans 17 amino acids. CDR1 and CDR2 from the germline V gene are SGHAT and FQDESV (reference sequence). CDR3 nucleotide sequence: TGTGCCAGCAGCTTAAGGTTGGCGGGAGGTAGCACCGGGGAGCTGTTTTTT. As protein: CASSLRLAGGSTGELFF.

The chain couples TRBV7-9 to TRBJ1-2; D gene ambiguous. CDR1 and CDR2 (germline): SEHNR, FQNEAQ (reference sequence). The CDR3 runs 11 residues. V lost 8 bases and J lost 0, with 4 bases in between. The CDR3 reads CASGANYGYTF. The CDR3 region has the DNA TGTGCCAGCGGAGCTAACTATGGCTACACCTTC. The variable domain in full, with the rest retrieved from reference TRBV7-9 and TRBJ1-2, is DTGVSQNPRHKITKRGQNVTFRCDPISEHNRLYWYRQTLGQGPEFLTYFQNEAQLEKSRLLSDRFSAERPKGSFSTLEIQRTEQGDSAMYLCASGANYGYTFGSGTRLTVV.

The genes are TRBV28 and TRBJ1-5, with 7 nucleotides matching TRBD1. Germline-derived CDR1 and CDR2 are MDHEN and SYDVKM. The junction had 14 bases not matched to a gene; V was cut back by 2 bases and J by 1 base. The CDR3 runs 19 residues. CDR3 loop: CASSLMTFRTGTSNQPQHF. CDR3 in DNA: TGTGCCAGCAGTTTAATGACATTTAGGACAGGAACAAGCAATCAGCCCCAGCATTTT.

This chain links TRBV7-9 with TRBJ1-2; 7 positions match TRBD1. Trimming cost V 5 bases and J 8 bases; bases outside gene matches: 14. The length of the CDR3 is 15 residues. The germline V gene has CDR1 SEHNR and CDR2 FQNEAQ (reference sequence). Written as DNA, the CDR3 is TGTGCCAGCAGCCCGAGGGTAGAGGGGGCGGACGGCTACACCTTC. It is translated as CASSPRVEGADGYTF.

V and J are TRBV27 and TRBJ2-5, with D possibly being TRBD1 (8 bases). The V gene lost 4 bases and the J gene lost 5 bases, with 14 bases spanning the gap. Germline values: CDR1 MNHEY, CDR2 SMNVEV (reference sequence). This CDR3 region has 14 residues. The CDR3 nucleotides are TGTGCCAGCAGTTCCAGGGGGCGGGGGGAGACCCAGTACTTC. As protein: CASSSRGRGETQYF.

The rearrangement uses TRBV5-1 and TRBJ2-4; maybe TRBD2 (6 bases). The CDR3 is 15 residues long. Trimming shortened V by 7 bases and J by 8 bases, and 22 bases separated the two germline ends. CDR1 is SGHRS and CDR2 is YFSETQ in the germline V gene. In DNA, the CDR3 is TGCGCCAGCTCCCGGCTAGGCGACGGAGGGGACATTCAGTACTTC. Residues: CASSRLGDGGDIQYF.

The rearrangement uses TRBV28 and TRBJ1-2; maybe TRBD1 (5 bases). This CDR3 is 14 amino acids long. Looked up from germline, CDR1 is MDHEN and CDR2 is SYDVKM. With 2 bases removed from V and 4 bases from J, the gap between germline ends came to 11 bases. CDR3: CASSLAGKGYGYTF. CDR3 in DNA: TGTGCCAGCAGTTTAGCAGGGAAAGGCTATGGCTACACCTTC.

The CDR3 DNA reads TGTGCCAGCAGCTTAACTAGCTACACCGGGGAGCTGTTTTTT. This gives the protein CASSLTSYTGELFF. The V gene is TRBV7-3, the J gene TRBJ2-2; D uncertain. CDR1 is SGHTA, CDR2 FQGTGA, per germline. CDR3 size: 14 residues. Between the trimmed V and J ends, which lost 0 bases and 3 bases, there was a span of 5 bases.

The CDR3 sequence: CASSLAGLAKNIQYF. The DNA of the CDR3 is TGCGCCAGCAGCCTAGCGGGGTTAGCCAAAAACATTCAGTACTTC. The V call is TRBV4-1, the J call TRBJ2-4; 8 nucleotides agree with TRBD2. V was pared by 4 bases and J by 0 bases, with 2 bases of the junction left unmatched. This CDR3 is 15 amino acids long. Germline V gives CDR1 MGHRA, CDR2 YSYEKL.

The V gene is TRBV29-1, the J gene TRBJ1-3; no definite D call. This CDR3 spans 13 amino acids. Germline CDR1 is SQVTM and CDR2 is ANQGSEA. V lost 7 bases and J lost 0, with 10 bases in between. CDR3 DNA: TGCAGCGCCTGCTATAGCTCTGGAAACACCATATATTTT. Amino acid sequence: CSACYSSGNTIYF.

V usage is TRBV27 and J usage is TRBJ2-6; D gene unclear. With 3 bases removed from V and 3 bases from J, the gap between germline ends came to 6 bases. CDR1 and CDR2 (germline): MNHEY, SMNVEV (reference sequence). This CDR3 has 14 amino acids. CDR3 DNA: TGTGCCAGCAGTTTCGCGGTTGGGGCCAACGTCCTGACTTTC. Its translation: CASSFAVGANVLTF. Full variable domain (rest looked up from reference TRBV27 and TRBJ2-6): EAQVTQNPRYLITVTGKKLTVTCSQNMNHEYMSWYRQDPGLGLRQIYYSMNVEVTDKGDVPEGYKVSRKEKRNFPLILESPSPNQTSLYFCASSFAVGANVLTFGAGSRLTVL.

In its sample, this clone was seen once. The chain uses TRBV18 and TRBJ1-1; 12 bases fit TRBD1. The CDR3 length is 18 residues. In germline, CDR1 is KGHSH, CDR2 LQKENI. The V and J ends lost 6 bases and 0 bases, in that order; junction bases with no gene match: 11. CDR3 residues: CASSPTGQGAGVNTEAFF. The CDR3 nucleotides are TGTGCCAGCTCCCCGACGGGACAGGGGGCCGGTGTGAACACTGAAGCTTTCTTT.

The V and J genes are TRBV2 and TRBJ1-1; TRBD1 aligns across 8 bases. The germline V gene encodes CDR1 SNHLY and CDR2 FYNNEI. The CDR3 covers 14 residues. With 6 bases clipped from V and 1 base from J, the junction kept 4 bases outside the gene matches. This chain's CDR3 is CASREGQANTEAFF. In DNA, the CDR3 is TGTGCCAGCAGGGAGGGACAGGCGAACACTGAAGCTTTCTTT.

The V gene is TRBV25-1, the J gene TRBJ1-1, with TRBD1 matching 9 bases. CDR3 size: 15 residues. Germline V gene sequence: CDR1 MGHDK, CDR2 SYGVNS. V lost 5 bases to trimming and J lost 6 bases; unmatched junction nucleotides: 10. CDR3: CASSPGLWDRAEAFF. The CDR3 region has the DNA TGTGCCAGCAGTCCCGGCCTCTGGGACAGGGCTGAAGCTTTCTTT.

The chain has TRBV6-5 and TRBJ2-7, with a tentative D call TRBD1 (6 bases). The length of the CDR3 is 12 residues. Germline V gene data show CDR1 as MNHEY and CDR2 as SVGAGI. V gave up 7 bases and J gave up 8 bases, with 15 bases separating them. CDR3 DNA: TGTGCCAGCAAGGACAGTTTTTGGCAGCAGTACTTC. Amino acids: CASKDSFWQQYF.

The V call is TRBV7-5, the J call TRBJ2-7; TRBD1, the table's D call, lacks a check against the DNA. TRBV7-5 is tagged as a pseudogene. This CDR3 comprises 15 residues. The CDR3 region is CVRSLEGQRTYEQYF. In DNA, the CDR3 is TGTGTCAGAAGCTTAGAGGGACAGAGAACCTACGAGCAGTACTTC.